One and the same sample provided the 2 T cell receptor beta chains below, sequenced in a study of radiotherapy plus CTLA-4 blockade in lung cancer (dated by TCRdb to 2016 to 2019). The library was made by the immunoSEQ multiplex PCR assay. TCRdb retrieved this table from immuneACCESS and kept in-frame rearrangements only. Not all clones are present; in checked studies, unresolved V genes account for under half, and no reason is known for the remainder. Across this sample there are about 14,000 clones, with roughly 70% seen only once. 46% of the sample rests with the top ten. Sequencing was performed on peripheral blood, taken from a patient treated with radiotherapy plus ipilimumab. These TCRs come from a human donor with non-small cell lung cancer whose response to radiotherapy plus ipilimumab could not be evaluated.

The chain has TRBV2 and TRBJ2-5, with a weak D call TRBD1 (5 bases). The germline V gene encodes CDR1 SNHLY and CDR2 FYNNEI. CDR3 length: 12 amino acids. Trimming took off 5 bases at V and 3 bases at J, with 7 bases between the two ends. DNA for the CDR3: TGTGCCAGCAGTACGACAGAAGAGACCCAGTACTTC. As protein: CASSTTEETQYF.

This rearrangement joins TRBV27 to TRBJ2-7, with TRBD2 matching 13 bases. This CDR3 is 15 amino acids long. Germline CDR1 is MNHEY and CDR2 is SMNVEV (reference sequence). The V and J ends lost 5 bases and 2 bases, in that order; junction bases with no gene match: 3. CDR3 nucleotide sequence: TGTGCCAGCAGTCCCGGACTAGCGGGGGCCTACGAGCAGTACTTC. Its translation is CASSPGLAGAYEQYF.